The present entry profiles one T cell receptor beta chain with its context. Germline lookup yields CDR1 SGHDT and CDR2 YYEEEE. The CDR3 is made up of 18 amino acids. With V trimmed by 0 bases and J by 3 bases, 11 bases remained unmatched. TCR beta library input comprised around 1.9 micrograms of genomic DNA from cryopreserved PBMCs. The sample is drawn from a study of cytotoxic CD8 clonotypes in ibrutinib-treated CLL. Study-level information: The cohort had about 10 relapsed/refractory and around 15 treatment-naive patients, 17 IGHV unmutated. Each sample contained, on average, about 250,000 productive templates and tens of thousands of productive rearrangements.

Sequencing was designed to attain a depth spanning 1 in 200,000 to 1 in 1 million T cells. The assay was immunoSEQ multiplex PCR, and TCRdb's table has in-frame clones only and misses some. The table records about 140,000 clones, approximately 80% of them present only once. This receptor was obtained from a human donor with chronic lymphocytic leukemia. Material: PBMCs, obtained after 36 months of ibrutinib treatment. V is TRBV5-6 and J is TRBJ2-1; 8 bases line up with TRBD1. CDR3 region: CASSLDGTGRLVYNEQFF. CDR3 coding DNA: TGTGCCAGCAGCTTGGACGGGACAGGACGACTAGTCTACAATGAGCAGTTCTTC.